This T cell receptor (beta chain) was identified in a study of T cell repertoires in cytomegalovirus infection. Study-wide context: Matching HLA type and CMV infection were both indicated by public TCR beta signatures. Study-wide findings and caveats: Individuals carrying CMV plus the relevant HLA were identified by cumulative frequency of public TCR beta families. HLA-C-restricted CMV-specific TCR beta clonotypes prevailed in the ex vivo response.

TCRdb fed the reads into MiXCR, producing one record per CDR3 protein. The sample has over 100,000 distinct CDR3 sequences, 10% seen once. This clonotype turned up a few times. Its antigen is not identified. The specimen sequenced was PBMCs, sequenced either directly or after in vitro stimulation (not recorded which). The sequence was collected from a human donor in good health (CMV status not recorded). Some clones in this sample may be carry-over from other donors' samples.

CDR3 sequence reads: CASLQGEGETQYF. DNA of the CDR3: TGTGCCAGTCTCCAGGGGGAGGGAGAGACCCAGTACTTC. This chain connects TRBV6-5 to TRBJ2-5; D could derive from TRBD1 or TRBD2 (7 bases each). The CDR3 is 13 amino acids. V lost 9 bases to trimming and J lost 4 bases, with 15 bases between them. The germline gives CDR1 MNHEY, CDR2 SVGAGI.